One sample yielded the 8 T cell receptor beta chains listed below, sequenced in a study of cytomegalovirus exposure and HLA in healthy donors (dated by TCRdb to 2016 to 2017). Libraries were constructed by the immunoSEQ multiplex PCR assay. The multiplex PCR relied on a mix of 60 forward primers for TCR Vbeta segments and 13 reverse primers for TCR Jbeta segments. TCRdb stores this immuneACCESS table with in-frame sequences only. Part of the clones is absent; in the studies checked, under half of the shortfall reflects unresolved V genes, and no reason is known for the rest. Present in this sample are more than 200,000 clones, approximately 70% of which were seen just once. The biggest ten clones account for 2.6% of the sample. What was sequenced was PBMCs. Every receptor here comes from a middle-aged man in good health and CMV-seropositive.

CDR3 amino acids: CASSLGGRDSGNTIYF. The CDR3 DNA follows: TGTGCCAGCAGCTTAGGAGGACGGGACTCTGGAAACACCATATATTTT. This chain links TRBV7-2 with TRBJ1-3; D remains unclear. In germline, CDR1 is SGHTA, CDR2 FQGNSA. V was clipped by 1 base and J by 0 bases, with 10 bases between them. The CDR3 is 16 residues long. Full variable domain (missing parts from reference TRBV7-2 and TRBJ1-3): GAGVSQSPSNKVTEKGKDVELRCDPISGHTALYWYRQSLGQGLEFLIYFQGNSAPDKSGLPSDRFSAERTGGSVSTLTIQRTQQEDSAVYLCASSLGGRDSGNTIYFGEGSWLTVV.

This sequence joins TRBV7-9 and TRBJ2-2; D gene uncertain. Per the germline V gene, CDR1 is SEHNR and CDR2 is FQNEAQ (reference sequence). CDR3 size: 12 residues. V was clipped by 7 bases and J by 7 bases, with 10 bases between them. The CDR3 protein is CASKIVSGELFF. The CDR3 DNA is TGTGCCAGCAAGATCGTGAGCGGGGAGCTGTTTTTT.

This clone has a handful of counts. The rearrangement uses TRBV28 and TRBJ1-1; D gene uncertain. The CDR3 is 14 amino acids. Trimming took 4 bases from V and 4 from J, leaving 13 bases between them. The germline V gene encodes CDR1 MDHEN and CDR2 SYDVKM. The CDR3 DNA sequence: TGTGCCAGCAGTTATTCCTCCCGGGGCACTGAAGCTTTCTTT. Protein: CASSYSSRGTEAFF.

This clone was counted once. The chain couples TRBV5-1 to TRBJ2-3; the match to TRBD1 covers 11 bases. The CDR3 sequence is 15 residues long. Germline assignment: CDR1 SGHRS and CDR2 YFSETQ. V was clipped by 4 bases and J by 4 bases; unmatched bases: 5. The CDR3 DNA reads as TGCGCCAGCAGCCCAAGGACAGGGGGCGCAGATACGCAGTATTTT. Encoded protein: CASSPRTGGADTQYF.

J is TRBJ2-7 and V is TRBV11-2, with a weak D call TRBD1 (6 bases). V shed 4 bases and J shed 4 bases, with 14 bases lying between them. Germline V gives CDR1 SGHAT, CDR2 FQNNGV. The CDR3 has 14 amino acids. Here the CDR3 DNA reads TGTGCCAGCAGCTCCCCCCCTACAGGGTACGAGCAGTACTTC. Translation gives CASSSPPTGYEQYF. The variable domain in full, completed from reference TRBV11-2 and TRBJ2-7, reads EAGVAQSPRYKIIEKRQSVAFWCNPISGHATLYWYQQILGQGPKLLIQFQNNGVVDDSQLPKDRFSAERLKGVDSTLKIQPAKLEDSAVYLCASSSPPTGYEQYFGPGTRLTVT.

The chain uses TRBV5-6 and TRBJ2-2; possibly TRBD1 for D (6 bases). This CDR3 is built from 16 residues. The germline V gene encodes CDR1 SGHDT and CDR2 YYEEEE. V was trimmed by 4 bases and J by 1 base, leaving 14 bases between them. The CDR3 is CASSRRQVGNTGELFF. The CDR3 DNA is TGTGCCAGCAGCAGACGACAGGTCGGGAACACCGGGGAGCTGTTTTTT.

CDR3 amino acids: CASSLGAYSGNTIYF. The CDR3 nucleotides are TGTGCCAGCAGTTTAGGGGCATACTCTGGAAACACCATATATTTT. This chain joins TRBV6-1 and TRBJ1-3; D possibly corresponds to TRBD1 (5 bases). Germline CDR1 MNHNS, CDR2 SASEGT. V gave up 5 bases and J gave up 0 bases, with 11 bases separating them. The CDR3 has 15 residues.

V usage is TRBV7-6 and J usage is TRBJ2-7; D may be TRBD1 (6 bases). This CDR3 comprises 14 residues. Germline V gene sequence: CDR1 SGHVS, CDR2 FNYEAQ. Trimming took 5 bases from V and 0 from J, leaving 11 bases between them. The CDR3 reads CASSRTVNSYEQYF. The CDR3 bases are TGTGCCAGCAGCCGGACAGTTAACTCCTACGAGCAGTACTTC.